Listed below are T cell receptor beta chains from one sample, sequenced in a study of cytomegalovirus exposure and HLA in healthy donors. The protocol was immunoSEQ multiplex PCR, while the TCRdb copy is restricted to in-frame clones and leaves out a portion. The repertoire has around 79,000 clones, 65% to 85% of them found once; the top ten carry more than 15%. What was sequenced was PBMCs. All receptors derive from a woman between 40 and 50 years old in good health and CMV-seropositive. Each CDR3 is given with its conserved first and last residue. Fields, in order: J gene, D gene, clone size, V gene, CDR3 DNA, CDR3 protein. D genes are given only for firm matches. Clone size appears in some rows only: once, few, many, or a class for an expanded clone.

>TRBJ2-7|TRBD1|NA|TRBV2
TGTGCCAGCAGTGGACAGGGACCCGCCGTGCAGTACTTC
CASSGQGPAVQYF
>TRBJ1-2|NA|NA|TRBV7-6
TGTGCCAGCAGCTCCCGGAGTGGCTATGGCTACACCTTC
CASSSRSGYGYTF
>TRBJ2-2|NA|few|TRBV11-2
TGTGCCAGCAGCCCCGGACATATGAACACCGGGGAGCTGTTTTTT
CASSPGHMNTGELFF
>TRBJ2-7|NA|NA|TRBV5-6
TGTGCCAGCAGCTTCACAGGGCTGGCCAACCACGAGCAGTACTTC
CASSFTGLANHEQYF
>TRBJ2-2|TRBD1|NA|TRBV7-9
TGTGCCAGCAGCTCCAGACAGGGGTACACCGGGGAGCTGTTTTTT
CASSSRQGYTGELFF
>TRBJ2-2|NA|NA|TRBV6-6
TGTGCCAGCAGTCCTCCCCCCCGGGAGCTGTTTTTT
CASSPPPRELFF
>TRBJ1-1|NA|NA|TRBV5-1
TGCGCCAGCAGCTTGTTTGTCGACAGGCGCACTGAAGCTTTCTTT
CASSLFVDRRTEAFF
>TRBJ1-2|TRBD1|NA|TRBV6-5
TGTGCCAGCAACCGACGACAGGGGGACTATGGCTACACCTTC
CASNRRQGDYGYTF
>TRBJ1-1|NA|NA|TRBV6-5
TGTGCCAGCAGACTGACACCGAACACTGAAGCTTTCTTT
CASRLTPNTEAFF
>TRBJ1-2|NA|NA|TRBV7-2
TGTGCCAGCAGTACGAGGAGTTATGGCTACACCTTC
CASSTRSYGYTF
>TRBJ1-2|TRBD1|few|TRBV19
TGTGCCAGTAGGAGGACAGGGGCGTACTATGGCTACACCTTC
CASRRTGAYYGYTF
>TRBJ1-2|TRBD1|NA|TRBV29-1
TGCAGCGTTATTCAGGGGGACTATGGCTACACCTTC
CSVIQGDYGYTF
>TRBJ2-3|TRBD2|NA|TRBV2
TGTGCCAGCAGTCTTAGCGGGGGGACAGATACGCAGTATTTT
CASSLSGGTDTQYF
>TRBJ2-2|NA|NA|TRBV5-1
TGCGCCAGCAGCTTGGAGCTAATTATCACCGGGGAGCTGTTTTTT
CASSLELIITGELFF
>TRBJ1-2|TRBD1|NA|TRBV19
TGTGCCAGTAGTCTTCCGGGACAGGGAGCGAATTATGGCTACACCTTC
CASSLPGQGANYGYTF
>TRBJ2-7|TRBD1|NA|TRBV5-6
TGTGCCAGCAGCTTGGGACAGGGGAACTACGAGCAGTACTTC
CASSLGQGNYEQYF
>TRBJ1-2|NA|NA|TRBV28
TGTGCCAGCAGTTTAGTACAGGGAAACTATGGCTACACCTTC
CASSLVQGNYGYTF
>TRBJ2-1|NA|few|TRBV7-6
TGTGCCAGCAGCCCTAGCTCCTACAATGAGCAGTTCTTC
CASSPSSYNEQFF
>TRBJ1-2|TRBD1|NA|TRBV30
TGTGCCTGGAGTGTAGGGGACAGATATGGCTACACCTTC
CAWSVGDRYGYTF
>TRBJ1-1|NA|NA|TRBV19
TGTGCCAGTAGTCCCCAGTACGGGGTCACTGAAGCTTTCTTT
CASSPQYGVTEAFF
>TRBJ2-7|TRBD2|NA|TRBV7-2
TGTGCCAGCATCAACCCAACTAGCGGGAGTGACGAGCAGTACTTC
CASINPTSGSDEQYF
>TRBJ2-2|TRBD1|NA|TRBV11-2
TGTGCCAGCAGCTTTCAGACAGGGCTTGCCGGGGAGCTGTTTTTT
CASSFQTGLAGELFF
>TRBJ2-4|TRBD2|NA|TRBV4-3
TGCGCCAGCAGCCAAGATCGGTGGGGACTAGCGGGGGCCAAAAACATTCAGTACTTC
CASSQDRWGLAGAKNIQYF
>TRBJ1-3|TRBD1|NA|TRBV10-3
TGTGCCATCAGTGTAGCCGGGACAGACCACTCTGGAAACACCATATATTTT
CAISVAGTDHSGNTIYF
>TRBJ2-5|NA|once|TRBV7-2
TGTGCCAGCAGCTTAGGGGGAGCGGCTGTGACCCAGTACTTC
CASSLGGAAVTQYF
>TRBJ2-1|NA|NA|TRBV9
TGTGCCAGCAGCCCGCGGAGGGGGAGGGGGGGCCAGAATGAGCAGTTCTTC
CASSPRRGRGGQNEQFF